This TCR beta chain was obtained from a study of control samples from healthy donors and cancer patients. Clones were sequenced by immunoSEQ multiplex PCR, and TCRdb holds only the in-frame ones, with some missing. The sample holds over 150,000 clones, 90% seen once. The sample comprised blood. The receptor's source is a woman aged 45 to 65 in good health.

CDR3 DNA sequence: TGCGCCAGCAGCCAAAGCGGGACCACCTATGGCTACACCTTC. It translates to CASSQSGTTYGYTF. V gene TRBV4-3 combines with J gene TRBJ1-2; D is possibly TRBD1 (5 bases). The V gene lost 2 bases and the J gene lost 4 bases, with 11 bases spanning the gap. The germline V gene encodes CDR1 LGHNA and CDR2 YSLEER. The CDR3 length is 14 residues.